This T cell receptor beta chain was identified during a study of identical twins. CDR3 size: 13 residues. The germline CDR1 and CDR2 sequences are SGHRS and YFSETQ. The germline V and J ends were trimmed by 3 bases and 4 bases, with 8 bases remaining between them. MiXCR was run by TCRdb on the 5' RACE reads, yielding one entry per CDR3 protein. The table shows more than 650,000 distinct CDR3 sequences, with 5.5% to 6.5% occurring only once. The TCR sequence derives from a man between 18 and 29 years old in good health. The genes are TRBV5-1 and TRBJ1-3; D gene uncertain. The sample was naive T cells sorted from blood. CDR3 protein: CASSSRPGNTIYF. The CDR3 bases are TGCGCCAGCAGCTCCAGACCGGGAAACACCATATATTTT.